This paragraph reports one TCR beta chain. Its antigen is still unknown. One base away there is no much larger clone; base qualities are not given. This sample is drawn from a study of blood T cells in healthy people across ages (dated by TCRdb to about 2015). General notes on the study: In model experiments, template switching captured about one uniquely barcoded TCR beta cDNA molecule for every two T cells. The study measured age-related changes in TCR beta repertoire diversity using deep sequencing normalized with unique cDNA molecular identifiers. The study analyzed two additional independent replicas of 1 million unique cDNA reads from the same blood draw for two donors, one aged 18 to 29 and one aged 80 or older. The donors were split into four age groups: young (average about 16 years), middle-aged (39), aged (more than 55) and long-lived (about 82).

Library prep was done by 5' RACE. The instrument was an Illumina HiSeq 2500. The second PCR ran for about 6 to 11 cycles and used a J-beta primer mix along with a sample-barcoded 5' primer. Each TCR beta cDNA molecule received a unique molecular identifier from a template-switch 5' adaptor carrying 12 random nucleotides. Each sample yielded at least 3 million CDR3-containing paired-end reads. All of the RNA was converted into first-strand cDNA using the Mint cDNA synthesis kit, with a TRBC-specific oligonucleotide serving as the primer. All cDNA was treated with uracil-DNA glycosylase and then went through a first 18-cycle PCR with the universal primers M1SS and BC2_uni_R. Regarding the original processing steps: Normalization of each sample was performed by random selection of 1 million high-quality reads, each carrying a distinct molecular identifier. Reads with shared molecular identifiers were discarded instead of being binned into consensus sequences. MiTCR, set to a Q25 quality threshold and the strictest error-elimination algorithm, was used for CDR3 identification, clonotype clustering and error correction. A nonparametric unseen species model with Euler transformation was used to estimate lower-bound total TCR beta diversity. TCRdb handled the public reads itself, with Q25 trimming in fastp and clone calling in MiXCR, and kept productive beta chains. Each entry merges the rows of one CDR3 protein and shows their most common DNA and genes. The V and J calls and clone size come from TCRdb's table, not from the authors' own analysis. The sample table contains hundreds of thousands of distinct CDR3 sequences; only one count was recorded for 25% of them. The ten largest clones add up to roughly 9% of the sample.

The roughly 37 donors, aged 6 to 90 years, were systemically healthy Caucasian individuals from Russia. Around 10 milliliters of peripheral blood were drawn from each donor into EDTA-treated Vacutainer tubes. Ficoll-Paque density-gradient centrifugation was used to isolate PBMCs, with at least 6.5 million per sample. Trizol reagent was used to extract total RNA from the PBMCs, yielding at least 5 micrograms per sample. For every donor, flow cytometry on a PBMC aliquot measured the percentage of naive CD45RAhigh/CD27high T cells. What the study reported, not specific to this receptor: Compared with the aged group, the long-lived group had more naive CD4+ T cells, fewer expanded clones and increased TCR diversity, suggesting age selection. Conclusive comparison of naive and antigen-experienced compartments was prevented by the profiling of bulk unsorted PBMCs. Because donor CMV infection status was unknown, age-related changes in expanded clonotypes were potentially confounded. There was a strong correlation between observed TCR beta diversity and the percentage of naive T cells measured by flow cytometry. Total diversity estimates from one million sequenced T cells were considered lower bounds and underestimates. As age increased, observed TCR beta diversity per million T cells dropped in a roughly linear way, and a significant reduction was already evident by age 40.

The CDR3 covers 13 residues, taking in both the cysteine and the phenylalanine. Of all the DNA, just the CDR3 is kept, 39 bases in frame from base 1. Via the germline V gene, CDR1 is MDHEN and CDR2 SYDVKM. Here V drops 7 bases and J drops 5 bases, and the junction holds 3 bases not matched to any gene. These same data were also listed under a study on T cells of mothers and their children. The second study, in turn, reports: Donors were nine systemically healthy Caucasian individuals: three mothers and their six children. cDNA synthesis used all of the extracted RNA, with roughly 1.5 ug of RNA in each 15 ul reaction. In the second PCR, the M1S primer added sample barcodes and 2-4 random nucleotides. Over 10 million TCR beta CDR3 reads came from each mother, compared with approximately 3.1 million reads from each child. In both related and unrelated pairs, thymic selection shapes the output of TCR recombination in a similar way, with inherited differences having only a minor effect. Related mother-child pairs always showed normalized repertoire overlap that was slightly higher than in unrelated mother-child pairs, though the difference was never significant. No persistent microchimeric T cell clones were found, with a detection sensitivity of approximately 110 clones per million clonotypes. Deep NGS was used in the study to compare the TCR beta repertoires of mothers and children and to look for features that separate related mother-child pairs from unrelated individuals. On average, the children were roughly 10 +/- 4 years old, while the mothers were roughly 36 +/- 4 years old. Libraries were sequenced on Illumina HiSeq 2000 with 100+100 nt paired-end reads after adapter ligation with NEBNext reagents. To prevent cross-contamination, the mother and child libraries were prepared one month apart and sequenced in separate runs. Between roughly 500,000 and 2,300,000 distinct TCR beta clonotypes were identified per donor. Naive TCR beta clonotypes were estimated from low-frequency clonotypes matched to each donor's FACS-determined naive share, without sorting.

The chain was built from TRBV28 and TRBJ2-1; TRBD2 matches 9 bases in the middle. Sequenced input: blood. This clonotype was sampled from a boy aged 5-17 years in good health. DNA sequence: TGTGCCAGCAAGCTAGCGGGAAACAATGAGCAGTTCTTC. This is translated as CASKLAGNNEQFF.